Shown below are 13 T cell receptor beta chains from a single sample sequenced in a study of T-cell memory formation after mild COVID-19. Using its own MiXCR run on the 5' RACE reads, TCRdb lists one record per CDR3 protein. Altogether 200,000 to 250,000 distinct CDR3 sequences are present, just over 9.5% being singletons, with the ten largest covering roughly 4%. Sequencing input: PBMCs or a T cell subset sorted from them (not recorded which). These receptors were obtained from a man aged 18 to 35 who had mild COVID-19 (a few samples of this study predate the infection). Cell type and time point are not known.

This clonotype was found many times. This CDR3 reads CASSLARTGGYEQYV. CDR3 bases: TGTGCCAGCAGTTTAGCCAGGACAGGGGGATACGAGCAGTACGTC. The chain joins TRBV28 to TRBJ2-7; 10 positions match TRBD1. Germline CDR1 MDHEN, CDR2 SYDVKM. This CDR3 has 15 amino acids. J was trimmed by 4 bases and V by 2 bases; bases with no gene match: 5.

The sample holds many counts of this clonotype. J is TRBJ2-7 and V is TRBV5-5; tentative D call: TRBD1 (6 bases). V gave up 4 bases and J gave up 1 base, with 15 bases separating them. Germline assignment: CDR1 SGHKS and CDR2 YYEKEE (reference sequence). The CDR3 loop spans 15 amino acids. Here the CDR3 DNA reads TGTGCCAGCAGCGTGACAGGTGGGAGATCCTACGAGCAGTACTTC. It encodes CASSVTGGRSYEQYF. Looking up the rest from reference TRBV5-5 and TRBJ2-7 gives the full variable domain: DAGVTQSPTHLIKTRGQQVTLRCSPISGHKSVSWYQQVLGQGPQFIFQYYEKEERGRGNFPDRFSARQFPNYSSELNVNALLLGDSALYLCASSVTGGRSYEQYFGPGTRLTVT.

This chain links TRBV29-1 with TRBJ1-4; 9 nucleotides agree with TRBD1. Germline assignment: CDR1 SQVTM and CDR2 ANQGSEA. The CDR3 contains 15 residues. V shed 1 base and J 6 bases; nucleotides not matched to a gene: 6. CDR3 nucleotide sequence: TGCAGCGTTGAAGGGACAGGGGAACCCGATGAAAAACTGTTTTTT. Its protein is CSVEGTGEPDEKLFF.

The CDR3 protein is CSASPRDLREKLFF. The DNA for the CDR3 is TGCAGTGCTAGCCCCAGGGATCTGCGGGAAAAACTGTTTTTT. The chain joins TRBV20-1 to TRBJ1-4; D is perhaps TRBD1 (5 bases). The CDR3 consists of 14 residues. V lost 3 bases and J lost 8, with 16 bases in between. CDR1 is DFQATT, CDR2 SNEGSKA, per germline (reference sequence).

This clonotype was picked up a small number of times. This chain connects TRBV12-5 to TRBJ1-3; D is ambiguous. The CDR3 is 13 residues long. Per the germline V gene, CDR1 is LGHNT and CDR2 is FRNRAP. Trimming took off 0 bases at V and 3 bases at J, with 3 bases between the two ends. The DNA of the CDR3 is TGTGCTAGTGGTTTGGTACGTGGAAACACCATATATTTT. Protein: CASGLVRGNTIYF.

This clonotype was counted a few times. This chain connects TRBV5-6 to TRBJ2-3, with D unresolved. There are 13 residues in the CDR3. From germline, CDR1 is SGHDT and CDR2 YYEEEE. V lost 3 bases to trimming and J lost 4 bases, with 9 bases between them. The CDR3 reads CASSWSRADTQYF. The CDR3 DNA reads TGTGCCAGCAGCTGGTCTAGAGCAGATACGCAGTATTTT.

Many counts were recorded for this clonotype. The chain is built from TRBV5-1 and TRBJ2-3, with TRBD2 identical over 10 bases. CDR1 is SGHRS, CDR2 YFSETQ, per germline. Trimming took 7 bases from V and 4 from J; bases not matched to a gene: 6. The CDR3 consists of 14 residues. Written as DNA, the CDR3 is TGCGCCAGCCGGCCGGGACTAGCGTCAGATACGCAGTATTTT. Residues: CASRPGLASDTQYF.

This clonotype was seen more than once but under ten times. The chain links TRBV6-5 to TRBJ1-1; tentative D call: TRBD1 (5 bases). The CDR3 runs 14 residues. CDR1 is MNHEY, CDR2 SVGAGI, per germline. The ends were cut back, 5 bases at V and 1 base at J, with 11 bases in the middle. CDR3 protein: CASSHGQKNTEAFF. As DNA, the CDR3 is TGTGCCAGCAGTCACGGACAAAAGAACACTGAAGCTTTCTTT.

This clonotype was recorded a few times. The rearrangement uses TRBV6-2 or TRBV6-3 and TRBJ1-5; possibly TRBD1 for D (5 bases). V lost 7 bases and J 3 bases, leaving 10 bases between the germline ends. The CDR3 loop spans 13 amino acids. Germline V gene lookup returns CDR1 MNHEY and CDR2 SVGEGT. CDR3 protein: CASTPDINQPQHF. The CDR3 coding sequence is TGTGCCAGCACACCGGACATCAATCAGCCCCAGCATTTT.

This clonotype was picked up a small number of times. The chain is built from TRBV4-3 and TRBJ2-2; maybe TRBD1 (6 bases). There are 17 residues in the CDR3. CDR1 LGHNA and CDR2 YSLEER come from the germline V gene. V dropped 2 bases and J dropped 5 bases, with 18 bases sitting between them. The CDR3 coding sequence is TGCGCCAGCAGCCAACTACCCGGGACACTCGGGACCGGGGAGCTGTTTTTT. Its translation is CASSQLPGTLGTGELFF.

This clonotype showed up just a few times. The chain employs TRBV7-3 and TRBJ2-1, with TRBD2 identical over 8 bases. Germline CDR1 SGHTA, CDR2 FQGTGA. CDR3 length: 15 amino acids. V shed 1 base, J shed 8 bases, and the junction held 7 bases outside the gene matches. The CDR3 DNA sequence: TGTGCCAGCAGCTTAAAAGCGGGGGTCACTGATGAGCAGTTCTTC. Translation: CASSLKAGVTDEQFF.

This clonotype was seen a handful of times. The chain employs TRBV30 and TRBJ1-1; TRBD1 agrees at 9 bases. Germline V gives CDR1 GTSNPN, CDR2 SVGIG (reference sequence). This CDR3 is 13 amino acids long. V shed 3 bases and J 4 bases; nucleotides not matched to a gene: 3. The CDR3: CAWSKTGGTEAFF. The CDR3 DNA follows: TGTGCCTGGAGCAAGACAGGGGGCACTGAAGCTTTCTTT.

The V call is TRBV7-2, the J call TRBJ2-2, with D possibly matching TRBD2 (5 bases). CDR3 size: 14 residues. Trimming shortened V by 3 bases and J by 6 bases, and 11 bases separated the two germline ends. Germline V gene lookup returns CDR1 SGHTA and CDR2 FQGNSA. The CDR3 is CASSFSPGAGELFF. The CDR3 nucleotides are TGTGCCAGCAGCTTCTCCCCCGGGGCCGGGGAGCTGTTTTTT. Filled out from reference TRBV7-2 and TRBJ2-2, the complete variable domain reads GAGVSQSPSNKVTEKGKDVELRCDPISGHTALYWYRQSLGQGLEFLIYFQGNSAPDKSGLPSDRFSAERTGGSVSTLTIQRTQQEDSAVYLCASSFSPGAGELFFGEGSRLTVL.